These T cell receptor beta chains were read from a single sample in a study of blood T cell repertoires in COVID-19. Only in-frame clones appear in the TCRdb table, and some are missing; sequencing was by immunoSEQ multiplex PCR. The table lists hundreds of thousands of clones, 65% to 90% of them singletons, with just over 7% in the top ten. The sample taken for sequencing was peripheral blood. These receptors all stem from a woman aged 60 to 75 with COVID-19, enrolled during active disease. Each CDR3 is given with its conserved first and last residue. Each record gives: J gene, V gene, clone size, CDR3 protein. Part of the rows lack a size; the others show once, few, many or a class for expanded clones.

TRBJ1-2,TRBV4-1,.,CASSQGPQGVNGYTF
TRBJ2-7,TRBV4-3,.,CASSALAGIYYEQYF
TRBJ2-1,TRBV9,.,CASGSLAAYNEQFF
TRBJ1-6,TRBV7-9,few,CASSSSRTGVGSPLHF
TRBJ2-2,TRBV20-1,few,CSAIFAGELFF
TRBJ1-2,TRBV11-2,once,CASSLGDRGRYTF
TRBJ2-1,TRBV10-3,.,CAIRTGQGDNEQFF
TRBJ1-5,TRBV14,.,CASSQVGAGTGAYSNQPQHF
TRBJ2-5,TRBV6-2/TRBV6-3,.,CASSKLAVQSETQYF
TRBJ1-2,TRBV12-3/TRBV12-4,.,CASSALGGGGYTF
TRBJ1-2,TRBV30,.,CAWTDQGLGYTF
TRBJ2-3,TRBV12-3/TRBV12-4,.,CASSFRDTQYF
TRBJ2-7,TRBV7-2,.,CASSLTEAGGLSYEQYF
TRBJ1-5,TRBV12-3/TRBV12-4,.,CASSTWGDQPQHF
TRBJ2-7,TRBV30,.,CAWSSGLGNYEQYF
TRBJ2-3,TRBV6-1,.,CASSEQRSVYSSTDTQYF
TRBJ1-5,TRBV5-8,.,CASSLRPSGNQPQHF
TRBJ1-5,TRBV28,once,CASTQTVYSNQPQHF
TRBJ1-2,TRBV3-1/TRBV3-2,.,CASSQAAQGYGYTF
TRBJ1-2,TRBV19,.,CASRDRGYGYTF
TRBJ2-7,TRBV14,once,CASSQHGTSDYEQYF
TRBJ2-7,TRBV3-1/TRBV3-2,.,CASSSPLLTHEQYF
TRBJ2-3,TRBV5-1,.,CASSLAGLSAQYF
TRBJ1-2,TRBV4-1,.,CASSQVGRMTSRVNYGYTF
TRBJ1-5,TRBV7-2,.,CASSLRRGDQPQHF
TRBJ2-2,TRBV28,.,CASSRFSTGVTGELFF
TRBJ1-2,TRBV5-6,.,CASSLYDRVDYGYTF
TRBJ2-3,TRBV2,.,CASTPLAASTDTQYF
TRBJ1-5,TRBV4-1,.,CASSPKFSSGKNQPQHF
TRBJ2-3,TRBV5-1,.,CASSLGSGGAGITDTQYF
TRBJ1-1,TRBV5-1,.,CASTESGGAGGTEAFF
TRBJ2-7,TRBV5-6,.,CASSWRETYEQYF
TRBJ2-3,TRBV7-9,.,CASSSGHYTDTQYF
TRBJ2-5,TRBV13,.,CASSQQGLETQYF
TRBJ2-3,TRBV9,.,CASSLAGGTDTQYF
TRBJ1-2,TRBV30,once,CASSGTGLYGYTF
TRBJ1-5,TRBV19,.,CASNNRGPQPQHF
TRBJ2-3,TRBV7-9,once,CASSLSLGGDTDTQYF
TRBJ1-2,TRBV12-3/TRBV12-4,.,CASSLRVNYGYTF
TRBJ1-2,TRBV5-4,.,CASSLTYTGNYGYTF
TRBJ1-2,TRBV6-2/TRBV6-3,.,CASSFTWMDSANYGYTF
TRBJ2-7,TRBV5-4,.,CASNKDPGGGYEQYF
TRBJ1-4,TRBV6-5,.,CASSYAGHFGEKLFF
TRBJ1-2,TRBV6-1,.,CASSEAYFSGGGGGYTF
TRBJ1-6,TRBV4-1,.,CASSQGRGGRGSPLHF
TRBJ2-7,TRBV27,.,CASRRGRTYEQYF